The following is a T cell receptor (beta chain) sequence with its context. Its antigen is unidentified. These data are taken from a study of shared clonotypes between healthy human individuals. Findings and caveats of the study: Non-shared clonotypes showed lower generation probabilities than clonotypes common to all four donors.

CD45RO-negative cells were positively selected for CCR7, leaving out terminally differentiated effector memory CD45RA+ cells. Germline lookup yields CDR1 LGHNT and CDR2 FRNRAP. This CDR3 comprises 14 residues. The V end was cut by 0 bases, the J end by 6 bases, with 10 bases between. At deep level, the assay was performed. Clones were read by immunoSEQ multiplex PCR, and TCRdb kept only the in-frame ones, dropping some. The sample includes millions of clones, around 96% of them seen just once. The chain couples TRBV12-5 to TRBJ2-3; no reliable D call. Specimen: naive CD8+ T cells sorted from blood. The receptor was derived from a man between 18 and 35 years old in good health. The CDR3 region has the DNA TGTGCTAGTGGTTTGGTAGGCCTTGAGGATACGCAGTATTTT. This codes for CASGLVGLEDTQYF.